A selection of T cell receptor beta chains follows, all from one sample in a study of regulatory T cells in long-lasting Graves disease. TCRdb re-derived calls from the multiplex PCR reads in MiXCR, one entry per CDR3 protein. The sample has almost 350,000 distinct CDR3 sequences, around a fifth seen once. The sample in question was peripheral blood mononuclear cells (PBMCs), obtained when the disease was refractory, from a patient treated with antithyroid drugs. Every receptor here comes from a female donor with Graves disease. The CDR3 runs from the conserved cysteine through the conserved F or W. The D gene is left open where the match is weak. Expanded clones are given a class, and other clones once, few, many or no size at all.

V gene	D gene	clone size	J gene	CDR3 DNA	CDR3 protein
TRBV27	TRBD1	few	TRBJ1-2	TGTGCCAGCAGTTTAAAGGGACAGGGGTATGGCTACACCTTC	CASSLKGQGYGYTF
TRBV20-1	.	many	TRBJ2-3	TGCAGTGCTAATACTAGGACTAGCACAGATACGCAGTATTTT	CSANTRTSTDTQYF
TRBV28	.	few	TRBJ1-5	TGTGCGGAGTCCCCCGGTTTATTTAGCAATCAGCCCCAGCATTTT	CAESPGLFSNQPQHF
TRBV19	.	.	TRBJ2-5	TGTGCCAGTAGTCGGGGGGCAGGAAGAGAGGCCCAGTACTTC	CASSRGAGREAQYF
TRBV4-1	TRBD1	many	TRBJ2-4	TGCGCCAGCAGAGGACAGGGGGGCAACATTCAGTACTTC	CASRGQGGNIQYF
TRBV27	.	once	TRBJ2-3	TGTGCCAGCAGTTTAGAGGGGTGGGCAGATACGCAGTATTTT	CASSLEGWADTQYF
TRBV10-3	.	many	TRBJ2-5	TGTGCCATCAGTGTTTTTAACAGAGAAGAGACCCAGTACTTC	CAISVFNREETQYF
TRBV7-9	TRBD1	.	TRBJ2-4	TGTGCCAGCAGCCGAACGAGACAGGGGGACGGCATTCAGTACTTC	CASSRTRQGDGIQYF
TRBV30	TRBD1	many	TRBJ1-4	TGTGCCTGGAGTAAGGGTTACAGGGGGCCTAATGAAAAACTGTTTTTT	CAWSKGYRGPNEKLFF
TRBV9	TRBD2	.	TRBJ2-2	TGTGCCAGCAGCGGCAGCGGGACTAACACCGGGGAGCTGTTTTTT	CASSGSGTNTGELFF
TRBV7-9	TRBD1	few	TRBJ1-4	TGTGCCACAAAGACAGGGGATGAAAAACTGTTTTTT	CATKTGDEKLFF
TRBV7-2	.	few	TRBJ1-1	TGTGCCAGCAGCCCATCAAACAGAAACACTGAAGCTTTCTTT	CASSPSNRNTEAFF
TRBV12-3/TRBV12-4	.	many	TRBJ2-5	TGTGCCAGCAGTACACGTCCGGGACCTAGGGTGGAGACCCAGTACTTC	CASSTRPGPRVETQYF
TRBV6-1	TRBD1	many	TRBJ1-1	TGTGCCAGCTCTGACAGGGGGCAAGGGAACACTGAAGCTTTCTTT	CASSDRGQGNTEAFF
TRBV2	TRBD1	many	TRBJ2-7	TGTGCCACCGACAGGGCCGGGAACTACGAGCAGTACTTC	CATDRAGNYEQYF
TRBV12-3/TRBV12-4	.	many	TRBJ1-3	TGTGCCAACGCCGGAGGGACTGGAAACACCATATATTTT	CANAGGTGNTIYF
TRBV10-3	.	.	TRBJ1-1	TGTGCCACCATGTCGACAGCGAACACTGAAGCTTTCTTT	CATMSTANTEAFF
TRBV7-9	.	few	TRBJ1-6	TGTGCCAGCCATAGGGGTCAAAGCTCCTATAATTCACCCCTCCACTTT	CASHRGQSSYNSPLHF
TRBV28	TRBD1	many	TRBJ2-7	TGTGCCAGCAGACTCACAGGGGGAGAGCAGTACTTC	CASRLTGGEQYF
TRBV5-4	.	.	TRBJ2-7	TGTGCCAGCAGCTTCCGCGGGTCAGCTTTCGAGCAGTACTTC	CASSFRGSAFEQYF
TRBV24-1	.	many	TRBJ1-1	TGTGCCACCAGGAGGGGGGCGGCGGAGACTGAAGCTTTCTTT	CATRRGAAETEAFF
TRBV7-9	.	.	TRBJ1-6	TGTGCCAGCAGCTCTGCCCTTCTCTATAATTCACCCCTCCACTTT	CASSSALLYNSPLHF
TRBV7-2	TRBD2	many	TRBJ2-7	TGTGCCAGCAGCTTAGGCAGCGGGGGGGCCCTCTACGAGCAGTACTTC	CASSLGSGGALYEQYF
TRBV20-1	.	few	TRBJ2-7	TGCAGTGCTACTCGACCTATCGATCGTCGGGAGCAGTACTTC	CSATRPIDRREQYF
TRBV7-2	.	few	TRBJ2-2	TGTGCCAGCAGCTTAGATGACTTCAGGGATTGGAACACCGGGGAGCTGTTTTTT	CASSLDDFRDWNTGELFF
TRBV2	TRBD2	many	TRBJ2-4	TGTGCCAGCCGGCAGGGAGGGGACATTCAGTACTTC	CASRQGGDIQYF
TRBV10-3	TRBD1	many	TRBJ2-7	TGTGCCATCAGTGATGGACAGGGAATTACCGAGCAGTACTTC	CAISDGQGITEQYF
TRBV11-2	.	many	TRBJ1-1	TGTGCCAGCAGCTATCAAGGCTCCGGCACTGAAGCTTTCTTT	CASSYQGSGTEAFF
TRBV11-2	TRBD2	many	TRBJ2-5	TGTGCCAGCAGCCCCGGGACTAGCGGGCTCCAAGAGACCCAGTACTTC	CASSPGTSGLQETQYF
TRBV6-1	.	many	TRBJ1-1	TGTGCCAGCAGTGTGGGACTCGCGAACACTGAAGCTTTCTTT	CASSVGLANTEAFF
TRBV7-2	.	.	TRBJ2-5	TGTGCCAGCAGCTTAGGTGGACTGCCTGAGACCCAGTACTTC	CASSLGGLPETQYF
TRBV7-8	.	many	TRBJ1-2	TGTGCCAGCAGCTCACGGGGTGGGGCAAACTATGGCTACACCTTC	CASSSRGGANYGYTF
TRBV20-1	TRBD1	many	TRBJ2-5	TGCAGTGCTAGGCAGGGGGCTGGAGAGACCCAGTACTTC	CSARQGAGETQYF
TRBV11-3	TRBD1	many	TRBJ2-7	TGTGCCAGCAGCTTAGACGACAGGGACTACGAGCAGTACTTC	CASSLDDRDYEQYF
TRBV20-1	.	many	TRBJ1-6	TGCAGTGCTAGTCCAGGCAGCTCCTATAATTCACCCCTCCACTTT	CSASPGSSYNSPLHF
TRBV25-1	.	many	TRBJ1-1	TGTGCCAGCAGGAGGGGGGGAGTCACTGAAGCTTTCTTT	CASRRGGVTEAFF
TRBV12-3/TRBV12-4	TRBD1	few	TRBJ2-3	TGTGCCAGCAGTCTTGACAGGGCAGCAGATACGCAGTATTTT	CASSLDRAADTQYF
TRBV7-9	.	.	TRBJ2-1	TGTGCCAGCACTATACGTCCTAAAGCGGGTCGTAATGAGCAGTTCTTC	CASTIRPKAGRNEQFF
TRBV4-3	.	.	TRBJ1-6	TGCGCCAGCAGCCAGGCCCCCCGGGACGCCTATTCACCCCTCCACTTT	CASSQAPRDAYSPLHF
TRBV6-2/TRBV6-3	.	many	TRBJ2-2	TGTGCCAGCAGTTACAGCCATACCGGGGAGCTGTTTTTT	CASSYSHTGELFF
TRBV14	TRBD2	.	TRBJ2-5	TGTGCCAGCAGCCAGCAACTAGCGGGAGTCTTTGAGACCCAGTACTTC	CASSQQLAGVFETQYF
TRBV11-3	TRBD2	few	TRBJ2-2	TGTGCCAGCCAGGGGCTAGCGGGAAGCACCGGGGAGCTGTTTTTT	CASQGLAGSTGELFF
TRBV3-1	.	few	TRBJ2-2	TGTGCCAGCAAGCCAAAGCTCGGCGCCGGGGAGCTGTTTTTT	CASKPKLGAGELFF